The 20 T cell receptor beta chains listed next were all sequenced from one sample in a study of blood T cell repertoires in COVID-19. The repertoire was sequenced with immunoSEQ multiplex PCR; TCRdb's copy has only in-frame clones and lacks some. The sample lists over 250,000 clones, more than 75% seen once, with 2.6% in the top ten. Specimen: PBMCs or T cells enriched from blood (not recorded which). Receptors originate from a man aged 55 to 70 who had recovered from COVID-19.

This sequence joins TRBV9 and TRBJ2-2; 7 bases align to TRBD1. J lost 1 base, V lost 5 bases, and 5 bases had no gene match. Germline CDR1 SGDLS, CDR2 YYNGEE. This CDR3 has 15 residues. CDR3 loop: CASRGTEMNTGELFF. The CDR3 DNA is TGTGCCAGCAGAGGGACAGAGATGAACACCGGGGAGCTGTTTTTT.

Notes on this clone: Other DNA sequences within the sample encode an identical CDR3. The V call is TRBV12-3 or TRBV12-4, the J call TRBJ1-2; D ambiguous. The CDR3 contains 13 residues. V lost 3 bases and J lost 5, with 10 bases in between. CDR3 in amino acids: CASSFRGGYGYTF. CDR3 sequence (DNA): TGTGCCAGCAGTTTCCGGGGTGGGTATGGCTACACCTTC.

The sample holds one count of this clone. The chain has TRBV2 and TRBJ2-5, with TRBD1 matching over 10 bases. The germline gives CDR1 SNHLY, CDR2 FYNNEI. The ends lost 4 bases at V and 4 bases at J; junction bases unmatched: 6. The length of the CDR3 is 15 residues. CDR3 in amino acids: CASSGQGANRETQYF. CDR3 DNA: TGTGCCAGCAGTGGACAGGGGGCGAATAGAGAGACCCAGTACTTC.

This rearrangement joins TRBV7-8 to TRBJ1-2; no definite D call. CDR1 is SGHVS, CDR2 FQNEAQ, per germline. Trimming removed 0 bases from V and 5 bases from J, with 7 bases in between. The CDR3 consists of 13 residues. The CDR3 region is CASSLARTYGYTF. The CDR3 bases are TGTGCCAGCAGCTTAGCACGGACTTATGGCTACACCTTC.

This chain joins TRBV5-8 and TRBJ1-1; the D gene is possibly TRBD1 (5 bases). Germline loops: CDR1 SGHTS, CDR2 YDEGEE. Trimming cost V 4 bases and J 0 bases, with 16 bases left between them. CDR3 length: 16 residues. The CDR3 protein is CASSPTVFNMNTEAFF. CDR3 bases: TGTGCCAGCAGCCCGACAGTGTTTAACATGAACACTGAAGCTTTCTTT.

J is TRBJ2-3 and V is TRBV6-5, with 7 nucleotides matching TRBD1. J gave up 2 bases and V 6 bases, and 5 bases lay outside the gene matches. CDR1 is MNHEY, CDR2 SVGAGI, per germline. This CDR3 is built from 14 residues. For the CDR3, the DNA is TGTGCCAGCAGGCTACAGGGGATCACAGATACGCAGTATTTT. Its protein is CASRLQGITDTQYF.

V and J are TRBV11-2 and TRBJ1-6, with D perhaps matching TRBD1 (5 bases). CDR3 size: 15 residues. Trimming took off 0 bases at V and 10 bases at J, with 13 bases between the two ends. Germline V CDR1 and CDR2: SGHAT, FQNNGV. In DNA, the CDR3 is TGTGCCAGCAGCTTAGAAACAGCGCGGGGCTCACCCCTCCACTTT. Protein: CASSLETARGSPLHF.

J is TRBJ1-1 and V is TRBV12-3 or TRBV12-4; no firm D call. The CDR3 length is 13 residues. With 3 bases removed from V and 3 bases from J, the gap between germline ends came to 8 bases. CDR3 nucleotides: TGTGCCAGCAGTTTGAGGGAGGACACTGAAGCTTTCTTT. It specifies CASSLREDTEAFF.

The chain joins TRBV4-1 to TRBJ2-7, with a weak D call TRBD2 (6 bases). This CDR3 region has 16 residues. Trimming left V 5 bases short and J 4 bases short, with 21 bases between. Germline lookup yields CDR1 MGHRA and CDR2 YSYEKL. The CDR3 nucleotides read TGCGCCAGCAGCTCCCACCAGAGGAGGGATTTTTACGAGCAGTACTTC. Its protein product is CASSSHQRRDFYEQYF.

The rearrangement joins TRBV6-6 to TRBJ1-1; D remains ambiguous. Trimming removed 7 bases from V and 1 base from J, with 10 bases in between. The germline V gene encodes CDR1 MNHNY and CDR2 SVGAGI (reference sequence). This CDR3 is 13 amino acids long. DNA for the CDR3: TGTGCCAGCATTCCGCACTCGAACACTGAAGCTTTCTTT. Translation gives CASIPHSNTEAFF.

This clone was seen just once. CDR3 protein: CASSPLFAGAEETQYF. The DNA of the CDR3 is TGTGCCAGCAGCCCTCTCTTTGCGGGAGCCGAAGAGACCCAGTACTTC. This sequence joins TRBV3-1 (or the pseudogene TRBV3-2) and TRBJ2-5, with 7 positions matching TRBD2. Trimming took 4 bases from V and 3 from J; bases not matched to a gene: 11. Germline V lookup: CDR1 LGHDT, CDR2 YNNKEL (reference sequence). The CDR3 has 16 residues.

V usage is TRBV7-2 and J usage is TRBJ2-5; TRBD2 is a possible D gene (7 bases). Trimming cost V 4 bases and J 5 bases, with 17 bases left between them. The CDR3 spans 15 residues. The germline gives CDR1 SGHTA, CDR2 FQGNSA. As DNA, the CDR3 is TGTGCCAGCAGCTCGAGTGGGGGGGGCTATGAGACCCAGTACTTC. It specifies CASSSSGGGYETQYF.

The rearrangement joins TRBV7-9 to TRBJ2-7; 10 bases match TRBD1. The CDR3 contains 15 residues. Germline trimming cut 5 bases from V and 4 bases from J; bases unmatched to any gene: 8. Germline CDR1 SEHNR, CDR2 FQNEAQ (reference sequence). CDR3 DNA sequence: TGTGCCAGCAGCCCAACCGGGACAGGGGCTTACGAGCAGTACTTC. As protein: CASSPTGTGAYEQYF.

The chain carries TRBV5-6 and TRBJ2-2, with 7 bases matching TRBD1. Germline loops: CDR1 SGHDT, CDR2 YYEEEE. V trimming: 1 base; J trimming: 7 bases; junction bases outside the gene matches: 10. The CDR3 is made up of 16 amino acids. CDR3 DNA sequence: TGTGCCAGCAGCTTGTTGGCGACAGGGAAGATCGGGGAGCTGTTTTTT. This encodes CASSLLATGKIGELFF.

The CDR3 is CASSLSRRSNYGYTF. CDR3 DNA: TGTGCCAGCAGTTTGTCACGGAGATCTAACTATGGCTACACCTTC. The genes are TRBV27 and TRBJ1-2; D is uncertain. The V end was cut by 3 bases, the J end by 0 bases, with 11 bases between. This CDR3 is 15 amino acids long. Germline V lookup: CDR1 MNHEY, CDR2 SMNVEV (reference sequence).

The chain couples TRBV11-2 to TRBJ2-7, with D possibly TRBD1 on 6 matching bases. Between the trimmed V and J ends, which lost 4 bases and 6 bases, there was a span of 16 bases. This CDR3 spans 14 amino acids. Per germline, CDR1 SGHAT and CDR2 FQNNGV. CDR3 in amino acids: CASSSSNRVGEQYF. Written as DNA, the CDR3 is TGTGCCAGCAGCTCCAGCAACAGGGTCGGCGAGCAGTACTTC.

The CDR3 DNA reads TGTGCCAGTAGTATAGCAAGCAGGGCGAATCAGCCCCAGCATTTT. This sequence encodes CASSIASRANQPQHF. The rearrangement uses TRBV19 and TRBJ1-5; D possibly corresponds to TRBD1 (5 bases). The V end was cut by 1 base, the J end by 4 bases, with 11 bases between. Germline values: CDR1 LNHDA, CDR2 SQIVND (reference sequence). The CDR3 length is 15 residues.

V and J are TRBV5-8 and TRBJ2-1, with D tentatively TRBD2 (6 bases). Germline assignment: CDR1 SGHTS and CDR2 YDEGEE. This CDR3 comprises 13 residues. V was pared by 0 bases and J by 8 bases, with 9 bases between. The DNA for the CDR3 is TGTGCCAGCAGCTTGGTTGCGGGATATGAGCAGTTCTTC. Its protein is CASSLVAGYEQFF.

The CDR3 sequence: CASSYRQVSFGYTF. CDR3 coding DNA: TGTGCCAGCAGTTACCGACAAGTTAGTTTTGGCTACACCTTC. V usage is TRBV7-2 and J usage is TRBJ1-2; D is unresolved. Germline V CDR1 and CDR2: SGHTA, FQGNSA. The CDR3 spans 14 residues. Trimming took 6 bases from V and 7 from J, leaving 18 bases between them.

The gene calls are TRBV19 and TRBJ1-2; 10 bases are shared with TRBD1. This CDR3 region has 15 residues. The junction had 7 bases not matched to a gene; V was cut back by 5 bases and J by 4 bases. Per the germline V gene, CDR1 is LNHDA and CDR2 is SQIVND (reference sequence). Here the CDR3 reads CASSGLTGGVYGYTF. CDR3 DNA: TGTGCCAGTAGTGGCCTGACAGGGGGCGTCTATGGCTACACCTTC.